Following are 7 T cell receptor beta chains from one sample sequenced in a study of CD8+CD57+ T cells in acquired aplastic anemia. In patients chosen for sequencing, flow cytometry had shown CD8+CD57+ cell expansion. Genomic DNA was employed as the template in profiling TCR beta VDJ and CDR3. Via MiXCR, TCRdb re-called the reads, giving one row per CDR3 protein. The table shows around 160,000 distinct CDR3 sequences, with around half occurring only once. The specimen sequenced was sorted CD4+, CD8+, or CD8+CD57+ T cells (not recorded which) from PBMCs. The receptors come from a human donor with aplastic anemia.

The V call is TRBV29-1, the J call TRBJ1-2; D gene unclear. CDR3 length: 12 amino acids. Between the trimmed V and J ends, which lost 0 bases and 7 bases, there was a span of 9 bases. Germline CDR1 reads SQVTM; CDR2 reads ANQGSEA. CDR3: CSVEDSYAGYTF. The CDR3 DNA reads as TGCAGCGTTGAAGACAGCTATGCTGGCTACACCTTC.

J is TRBJ2-7 and V is TRBV7-3; TRBD2 matches 8 bases. The germline gives CDR1 SGHTA, CDR2 FQGTGA. Trimming removed 5 bases from V and 1 base from J; junction bases left unmatched: 16. The CDR3 is 18 residues long. DNA of the CDR3: TGTGCCAGCAGCCCCACCAGCAGCGCGACTAGCGCATCCTACGAGCAGTACTTC. Amino acid sequence: CASSPTSSATSASYEQYF.

This clonotype was recorded many times. The rearrangement joins TRBV12-3 or TRBV12-4 to TRBJ2-2; unclear D gene. Trimming cost V 7 bases and J 0 bases, with 9 bases left between them. CDR3 length: 14 residues. CDR3 in amino acids: CASIKTANTGELFF. CDR3 DNA sequence: TGTGCCAGCATTAAGACTGCGAACACCGGGGAGCTGTTTTTT.

The gene calls are TRBV20-1 and TRBJ1-1; D is ambiguous. V was shortened by 6 bases and J by 5 bases, with 13 bases between the two germline ends. Germline loops: CDR1 DFQATT, CDR2 SNEGSKA (reference sequence). This CDR3 has 12 amino acids. This CDR3 is CSARIGETEAFF. The DNA of the CDR3 is TGCAGTGCCCGGATCGGGGAAACTGAAGCTTTCTTT.

This rearrangement joins TRBV27 to TRBJ1-2; 9 positions agree with TRBD1. The V segment lost 0 bases and the J segment 8 bases; nucleotides outside the gene matches: 10. This CDR3 is built from 16 residues. The germline V gene has CDR1 MNHEY and CDR2 SMNVEV (reference sequence). CDR3 nucleotide sequence: TGTGCCAGCAGTTTATCGATTCCGCCTACAGGGGGCGGCTACACCTTC. Translating gives CASSLSIPPTGGGYTF.

As for this clonotype: A much larger clone lies a single base off, so this may be a read error. This sequence joins TRBV20-1 and TRBJ1-2; D unclear. The CDR3 is 17 amino acids. The V gene's germline CDR1 is DFQATT and CDR2 SNEGSKA (reference sequence). Trimming cost V 2 bases and J 3 bases, with 22 bases left between them. The CDR3 region has the DNA TGCAGTGCTAGAATTACGCCGATAGTTACCACTTACTATGGCTACACCTTC. This gives the protein CSARITPIVTTYYGYTF.

This clonotype was picked up many times. This rearrangement joins TRBV2 to TRBJ2-1; no definite D call. Germline-derived CDR1 and CDR2 are SNHLY and FYNNEI. CDR3 size: 18 residues. V dropped 7 bases and J dropped 0 bases, with 22 bases sitting between them. The CDR3 coding sequence is TGTGCCAGCACCCTGGTCGGTGGTGTACAGAGCTCCTACAATGAGCAGTTCTTC. Residues: CASTLVGGVQSSYNEQFF.